This T cell receptor beta chain is drawn from a study of spatial heterogeneity in lung cancer. TCRdb recomputed calls from the 5' RACE reads with MiXCR, one row per CDR3 protein. The repertoire holds around 100,000 distinct CDR3 sequences, with under 4.5% as singletons. This clonotype came up many times. Its antigen remains unknown. Overall study findings and caveats: It was found that expanded intratumoral alpha and beta TCR counts tracked tumor mutation counts.

Time point: sample taken at primary tumor resection. The CDR3 consists of 13 residues. V lost 4 bases, J lost 9 bases, and 13 bases lay in between. The V gene's germline CDR1 is MNHEY and CDR2 SVGAGI. The sequence was obtained from a male donor with early-stage non-small cell lung cancer. The specimen comprised lung tumor tissue, sampled at surgery. The chain recombines TRBV6-5 with TRBJ2-1; D assignment may be TRBD1 or TRBD2 (5 bases each). In nucleotides, the CDR3 is TGTGCCAGCAGTTGGGTGGGGGACGGTGAGCAGTTCTTC. It yields the protein CASSWVGDGEQFF.